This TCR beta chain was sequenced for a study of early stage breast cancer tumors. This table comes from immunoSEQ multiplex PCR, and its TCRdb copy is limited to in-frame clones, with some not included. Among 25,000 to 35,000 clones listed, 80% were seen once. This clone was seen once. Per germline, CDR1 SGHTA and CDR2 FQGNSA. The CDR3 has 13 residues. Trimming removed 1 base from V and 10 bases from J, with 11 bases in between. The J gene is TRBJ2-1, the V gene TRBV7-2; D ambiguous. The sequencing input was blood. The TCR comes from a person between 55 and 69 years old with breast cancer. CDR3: CASSLGLRREQFF. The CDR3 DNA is TGTGCCAGCAGCTTAGGGTTGCGGAGAGAGCAGTTCTTC.